Listed below are T cell receptor beta chains from one sample, sequenced in a study of blood T cell repertoires in COVID-19. Here immunoSEQ multiplex PCR was the method, and the copy in TCRdb shows in-frame clones only, minus some. This table holds around 170,000 clones, roughly 77% found once. The source material was peripheral blood. Every receptor here comes from a man between 65 and 85 years old with active or convalescent COVID-19. Each CDR3 is given with its conserved first and last residue. The D gene is left open where the match is weak. Clone size is shown for a subset of rows, as once, few, many or a class of expanded clone.

j_call: TRBJ1-1; clone_size: few; d_call: -; v_call: TRBV9; cdr3_aa: CASSTRSRGGTEAFF; cdr3_nt: TGTGCCAGCAGCACGCGGTCGAGGGGAGGCACTGAAGCTTTCTTT
j_call: TRBJ2-7; clone_size: once; d_call: TRBD1; v_call: TRBV6-5; cdr3_aa: CASTHLDRGPYEQYF; cdr3_nt: TGTGCCAGCACCCACCTGGACAGGGGCCCCTACGAGCAGTACTTC
j_call: TRBJ2-1; clone_size: -; d_call: TRBD2; v_call: TRBV7-3; cdr3_aa: CASSQGSGSYNEQFF; cdr3_nt: TGTGCCAGCAGCCAAGGTAGCGGGTCCTACAATGAGCAGTTCTTC
j_call: TRBJ1-1; clone_size: -; d_call: -; v_call: TRBV2; cdr3_aa: CASSEPGGTTEAFF; cdr3_nt: TGTGCCAGCAGTGAACCGGGGGGCACCACTGAAGCTTTCTTT
j_call: TRBJ2-1; clone_size: -; d_call: TRBD1; v_call: TRBV11-3; cdr3_aa: CASSLERGGFTNEQFF; cdr3_nt: TGTGCCAGCAGCTTAGAAAGAGGGGGCTTTACAAATGAGCAGTTCTTC
j_call: TRBJ2-7; clone_size: -; d_call: TRBD2; v_call: TRBV10-1; cdr3_aa: CASPQAGAYEQYF; cdr3_nt: TGCGCCAGCCCTCAAGCGGGGGCCTACGAGCAGTACTTC
j_call: TRBJ1-1; clone_size: -; d_call: -; v_call: TRBV20-1; cdr3_aa: CSAEPQREAFF; cdr3_nt: TGCAGTGCCGAACCGCAGAGGGAAGCTTTCTTT
j_call: TRBJ1-2; clone_size: -; d_call: -; v_call: TRBV12-3/TRBV12-4; cdr3_aa: CASTLAGVTGYTF; cdr3_nt: TGTGCCAGCACCCTAGCAGGGGTTACAGGCTACACCTTC
j_call: TRBJ2-3; clone_size: -; d_call: TRBD2; v_call: TRBV27; cdr3_aa: CASSGLAGASDISDTQYF; cdr3_nt: TGTGCCAGCAGTGGACTAGCGGGGGCCTCAGATATCTCAGATACGCAGTATTTT
j_call: TRBJ2-1; clone_size: -; d_call: TRBD1; v_call: TRBV2; cdr3_aa: CASSEARARTGLNNEQFF; cdr3_nt: TGTGCCAGCAGTGAAGCGAGAGCGAGGACAGGGTTGAACAATGAGCAGTTCTTC
j_call: TRBJ1-6; clone_size: -; d_call: -; v_call: TRBV2; cdr3_aa: CASSERGRDNSPLHF; cdr3_nt: TGTGCCAGCAGTGAACGGGGGAGAGATAATTCACCCCTCCACTTT
j_call: TRBJ2-1; clone_size: few; d_call: -; v_call: TRBV5-1; cdr3_aa: CASRPDSRDYNEQFF; cdr3_nt: TGCGCCAGCAGACCGGACAGCCGGGATTACAATGAGCAGTTCTTC
j_call: TRBJ2-7; clone_size: -; d_call: -; v_call: TRBV11-3; cdr3_aa: CASSSHGYEQYF; cdr3_nt: TGTGCCAGCAGCTCTCACGGCTACGAGCAGTACTTC
j_call: TRBJ1-3; clone_size: -; d_call: TRBD1; v_call: TRBV30; cdr3_aa: CAWGRQGSPYSGNTIYF; cdr3_nt: TGTGCCTGGGGGAGACAGGGGTCCCCTTACTCTGGAAACACCATATATTTT
j_call: TRBJ1-2; clone_size: -; d_call: -; v_call: TRBV5-1; cdr3_aa: CASYTPTGGYTF; cdr3_nt: TGCGCCAGCTATACACCCACGGGTGGCTACACCTTC
j_call: TRBJ1-4; clone_size: once; d_call: TRBD1; v_call: TRBV2; cdr3_aa: CASRGLTGGEEKLFF; cdr3_nt: TGTGCCAGCAGGGGTTTGACAGGGGGCGAAGAAAAACTGTTTTTT
j_call: TRBJ2-5; clone_size: -; d_call: -; v_call: TRBV14; cdr3_aa: CASSQESWRGRETQYF; cdr3_nt: TGTGCCAGCAGCCAAGAATCATGGCGGGGTCGGGAGACCCAGTACTTC
j_call: TRBJ1-1; clone_size: few; d_call: -; v_call: TRBV7-9; cdr3_aa: CASSSWEGAEAFF; cdr3_nt: TGTGCCAGCAGCTCCTGGGAGGGAGCTGAAGCTTTCTTT
j_call: TRBJ1-2; clone_size: -; d_call: -; v_call: TRBV2; cdr3_aa: CASSEGSQGMGGYTF; cdr3_nt: TGTGCCAGCAGTGAAGGGTCGCAGGGTATGGGTGGCTACACCTTC
j_call: TRBJ2-3; clone_size: -; d_call: -; v_call: TRBV6-5; cdr3_aa: CATLALYTDTQYF; cdr3_nt: TGTGCCACCCTAGCTTTGTACACAGATACGCAGTATTTT
j_call: TRBJ2-7; clone_size: -; d_call: TRBD2; v_call: TRBV5-1; cdr3_aa: CASSDVSGSGYEQYF; cdr3_nt: TGCGCCAGCAGCGATGTTAGCGGGAGTGGGTACGAGCAGTACTTC
j_call: TRBJ1-4; clone_size: once; d_call: -; v_call: TRBV7-9; cdr3_aa: CASSSLDSLATNEKLFF; cdr3_nt: TGTGCCAGCAGCTCCTTGGACTCCCTTGCAACTAATGAAAAACTGTTTTTT
j_call: TRBJ2-3; clone_size: -; d_call: TRBD2; v_call: TRBV7-9; cdr3_aa: CASSGPLVGRLYF; cdr3_nt: TGTGCCAGCAGCGGGCCGCTAGTCGGGAGGTTGTATTTT
j_call: TRBJ2-5; clone_size: -; d_call: TRBD2; v_call: TRBV10-3; cdr3_aa: CATTGPAGETQYF; cdr3_nt: TGTGCCACGACGGGCCCAGCGGGGGAGACCCAGTACTTC
j_call: TRBJ1-5; clone_size: -; d_call: -; v_call: TRBV19; cdr3_aa: CASTLAGGNQPQHF; cdr3_nt: TGTGCCAGCACTCTGGCGGGAGGCAATCAGCCCCAGCATTTT
j_call: TRBJ1-2; clone_size: few; d_call: -; v_call: TRBV5-6; cdr3_aa: CASSLEQGYNYGYTF; cdr3_nt: TGTGCCAGCAGCTTGGAACAGGGCTATAACTATGGCTACACCTTC
j_call: TRBJ2-3; clone_size: -; d_call: TRBD1; v_call: TRBV18; cdr3_aa: CASSPQGGQGSDTQYF; cdr3_nt: TGTGCCAGCTCACCCCAAGGAGGACAGGGGTCAGATACGCAGTATTTT
j_call: TRBJ1-5; clone_size: few; d_call: TRBD1; v_call: TRBV19; cdr3_aa: CASSPDRVGQPQHF; cdr3_nt: TGTGCCAGTAGTCCGGACAGGGTAGGTCAGCCCCAGCATTTT
j_call: TRBJ2-4; clone_size: -; d_call: TRBD1; v_call: TRBV19; cdr3_aa: CASSASGTGVAKNIQYF; cdr3_nt: TGTGCCAGTAGTGCTTCCGGGACAGGGGTAGCCAAAAACATTCAGTACTTC
j_call: TRBJ2-5; clone_size: -; d_call: TRBD2; v_call: TRBV13; cdr3_aa: CASSASGEETQYF; cdr3_nt: TGTGCCAGCAGCGCCAGCGGGGAAGAGACCCAGTACTTC
j_call: TRBJ1-1; clone_size: -; d_call: -; v_call: TRBV6-4; cdr3_aa: CASRGATGNTEAFF; cdr3_nt: TGTGCCAGCCGAGGTGCAACAGGAAACACTGAAGCTTTCTTT
j_call: TRBJ1-2; clone_size: -; d_call: TRBD1; v_call: TRBV5-1; cdr3_aa: CASSETGGSYGYTF; cdr3_nt: TGCGCCAGCAGCGAGACAGGGGGTTCCTATGGCTACACCTTC
j_call: TRBJ2-2; clone_size: -; d_call: -; v_call: TRBV7-2; cdr3_aa: CASSLMRGPGELFF; cdr3_nt: TGTGCCAGCAGCTTAATGCGGGGTCCCGGGGAGCTGTTTTTT
j_call: TRBJ2-5; clone_size: -; d_call: -; v_call: TRBV11-2; cdr3_aa: CASSSPGGLATQYF; cdr3_nt: TGTGCCAGCAGCTCCCCGGGGGGCCTGGCGACCCAGTACTTC
j_call: TRBJ1-2; clone_size: -; d_call: TRBD1; v_call: TRBV4-2; cdr3_aa: CASSHSSGTGSPGYTF; cdr3_nt: TGTGCCAGCAGCCACAGCTCCGGGACAGGATCACCTGGCTACACCTTC
j_call: TRBJ2-1; clone_size: once; d_call: TRBD2; v_call: TRBV5-6; cdr3_aa: CASSFPTSGDNEQFF; cdr3_nt: TGTGCCAGCAGCTTTCCCACTAGCGGTGACAATGAGCAGTTCTTC
j_call: TRBJ2-3; clone_size: -; d_call: TRBD2; v_call: TRBV6-6; cdr3_aa: CASTLLFLGRGDTQYF; cdr3_nt: TGTGCCAGCACCCTATTATTTTTGGGGAGGGGAGATACGCAGTATTTT
j_call: TRBJ2-5; clone_size: -; d_call: TRBD2; v_call: TRBV10-3; cdr3_aa: CAISHLAGQETQYF; cdr3_nt: TGTGCCATCAGTCATCTAGCGGGGCAAGAGACCCAGTACTTC
j_call: TRBJ1-2; clone_size: -; d_call: TRBD1; v_call: TRBV5-1; cdr3_aa: CASSPTGEDYGYTF; cdr3_nt: TGCGCCAGCAGCCCAACAGGGGAAGACTATGGCTACACCTTC
j_call: TRBJ1-1; clone_size: once; d_call: -; v_call: TRBV7-8; cdr3_aa: CASSLGYAQGTDEAFF; cdr3_nt: TGTGCCAGCAGCTTAGGGTATGCTCAGGGAACGGATGAAGCTTTCTTT